A single sample is the source of the 6 T cell receptor beta chains below, sequenced in a study of blood T cell repertoires in COVID-19. Sequenced by immunoSEQ multiplex PCR; TCRdb stores in-frame clones only, minus some. The repertoire holds around 35,000 clones, with 90% to 95% as singletons. Sequencing input: peripheral blood. These receptors were obtained from a human donor in a cohort sampled during active COVID-19.

The chain is built from TRBV6-2 or TRBV6-3 and TRBJ2-1; unclear D gene. Looked up from germline, CDR1 is MNHEY and CDR2 is SVGEGT. This CDR3 is built from 15 residues. The V and J ends lost 0 bases and 3 bases respectively, with 9 bases between them. CDR3 in amino acids: CASSYSMPSYNEQFF. DNA for the CDR3: TGTGCCAGCAGTTACTCGATGCCGAGCTACAATGAGCAGTTCTTC.

The chain links TRBV19 to TRBJ2-7, with 7 bases lining up with TRBD1. Germline lookup yields CDR1 LNHDA and CDR2 SQIVND (reference sequence). V dropped 6 bases and J dropped 0; count of bases not matched to a gene: 8. This CDR3 spans 15 amino acids. The CDR3, as DNA: TGTGCCAGTAGCGACGGGACAGACCACTCCTACGAGCAGTACTTC. It is translated as CASSDGTDHSYEQYF.

The rearrangement uses TRBV9 and TRBJ1-6; 9 bases match TRBD1. V trimming: 2 bases; J trimming: 7 bases; junction bases outside the gene matches: 1. The CDR3 is made up of 14 amino acids. Germline CDR1 SGDLS, CDR2 YYNGEE. The CDR3 bases are TGTGCCAGCAGCGTCGGGACAGGGAATTCACCCCTCCACTTT. Residues: CASSVGTGNSPLHF. Full variable domain (remainder filled in from reference TRBV9 and TRBJ1-6): DSGVTQTPKHLITATGQRVTLRCSPRSGDLSVYWYQQSLDQGLQFLIQYYNGEERAKGNILERFSAQQFPDLHSELNLSSLELGDSALYFCASSVGTGNSPLHFGNGTRLTVT.

The chain employs TRBV9 and TRBJ2-5; 10 bases are shared with TRBD1. V dropped 3 bases and J dropped 4; count of bases not matched to a gene: 15. CDR3 length: 18 residues. Germline CDR1 reads SGDLS; CDR2 reads YYNGEE. The CDR3 nucleotides read TGTGCCAGCAGCGAATCCGGGACAGGGGACCCGGGGGGAGAGACCCAGTACTTC. It encodes CASSESGTGDPGGETQYF.

The chain combines TRBV4-1 with TRBJ1-1, with D possibly matching TRBD1 (5 bases). This CDR3 comprises 14 residues. Between the trimmed V and J ends, which lost 2 bases and 2 bases, there was a span of 9 bases. Germline V gene lookup returns CDR1 MGHRA and CDR2 YSYEKL. The DNA for the CDR3 is TGCGCCAGCAGCCAACGGGGGTTTAACACTGAAGCTTTCTTT. Translating it yields CASSQRGFNTEAFF.

This sequence joins TRBV4-1 and TRBJ1-4; weak D call: TRBD1 (6 bases). The germline gives CDR1 MGHRA, CDR2 YSYEKL. Trimming took off 5 bases at V and 4 bases at J, with 11 bases between the two ends. This CDR3 is built from 14 residues. CDR3 residues: CASSWTVYNEKLFF. CDR3 in DNA: TGCGCCAGCAGCTGGACAGTTTATAATGAAAAACTGTTTTTT.